These 15 T cell receptor beta chains were sequenced from one sample in a study of cytotoxic CD8 clonotypes in ibrutinib-treated CLL. Repertoires were generated with immunoSEQ multiplex PCR, while TCRdb's copy carries only in-frame clones and drops some. The sample lists some 200,000 clones, around 70% seen once, with about 6.2% in the top ten. The specimen was PBMCs, collected after 12 months of ibrutinib treatment. Receptors were obtained from a human donor with chronic lymphocytic leukemia.

The chain recombines TRBV5-5 with TRBJ2-1; 9 nucleotides agree with TRBD2. The CDR3 is 19 residues long. V dropped 0 bases and J dropped 2; count of bases not matched to a gene: 12. The V gene's germline CDR1 is SGHKS and CDR2 YYEKEE (reference sequence). CDR3 nucleotide sequence: TGTGCCAGCAGCTTGGTCCCTTTGGGTAGCGGGAGTACCTACAATGAGCAGTTCTTC. The encoded protein is CASSLVPLGSGSTYNEQFF.

The rearrangement uses TRBV5-1 and TRBJ1-5, with a possible D match to TRBD1 (5 bases). CDR3 length: 14 residues. Deletions cut 4 bases from V and 5 bases from J, with 13 bases between. Looked up from germline, CDR1 is SGHRS and CDR2 is YFSETQ. The CDR3 spells CASSRDGADQPQHF. The CDR3 DNA is TGCGCCAGCAGCCGGGACGGGGCGGATCAGCCCCAGCATTTT.

This clone was detected a few times. The V gene is TRBV6-4, the J gene TRBJ2-3; D is uncertain. Germline values: CDR1 MRHNA, CDR2 SNTAGT. CDR3 size: 13 residues. V dropped 5 bases and J dropped 3 bases, with 9 bases sitting between them. The CDR3 nucleotides read TGTGCCAGCAGTTCGGTGTTTACAGATACGCAGTATTTT. Translating it yields CASSSVFTDTQYF.

The V gene is TRBV27, the J gene TRBJ1-6, with 9 positions matching TRBD1. With V trimmed by 5 bases and J by 6 bases, 5 bases remained unmatched. Looked up from germline, CDR1 is MNHEY and CDR2 is SMNVEV (reference sequence). The CDR3 runs to 15 residues. The CDR3 DNA reads as TGTGCCAGCAGTGTTCTGGGACAGGGTAATTCACCCCTCCACTTT. Protein product: CASSVLGQGNSPLHF.

The chain joins TRBV25-1 to TRBJ2-3; 8 nucleotides match TRBD1. Germline-derived CDR1 and CDR2 are MGHDK and SYGVNS. With 7 bases clipped from V and 4 bases from J, the junction kept 7 bases outside the gene matches. The CDR3 length is 14 residues. CDR3 protein: CASNPGGASDTQYF. The CDR3 coding sequence is TGTGCCAGCAATCCAGGGGGCGCTTCAGATACGCAGTATTTT.

The sample holds a few counts of this clone. The J gene is TRBJ1-2, the V gene TRBV7-3; 9 nucleotides line up with TRBD1. J lost 8 bases, V lost 5 bases, and 6 bases had no gene match. Germline V gene data show CDR1 as SGHTA and CDR2 as FQGTGA. This CDR3 is built from 13 residues. CDR3 sequence reads: CASSPGTGLGYTF. CDR3 coding DNA: TGTGCCAGCAGCCCCGGGACAGGGCTCGGCTACACCTTC. Full variable domain (remainder filled in from reference TRBV7-3 and TRBJ1-2): GAGVSQTPSNKVTEKGKYVELRCDPISGHTALYWYRQSLGQGPEFLIYFQGTGAADDSGLPNDRFFAVRPEGSVSTLKIQRTERGDSAVYLCASSPGTGLGYTFGSGTRLTVV.

The chain combines TRBV2 with TRBJ2-1, with TRBD2 matching over 7 bases. The V and J ends lost 3 bases and 5 bases, in that order; junction bases with no gene match: 7. Per the germline V gene, CDR1 is SNHLY and CDR2 is FYNNEI. The CDR3 is 15 amino acids. CDR3 protein: CASSEEREWDNEQFF. The CDR3 nucleotides read TGTGCCAGCAGTGAGGAGCGGGAATGGGACAATGAGCAGTTCTTC.

The J gene is TRBJ1-2, the V gene TRBV6-5, with 7 positions matching TRBD1. Per germline, CDR1 MNHEY and CDR2 SVGAGI. J lost 4 bases, V lost 5 bases, and 7 bases had no gene match. The CDR3 contains 14 residues. For the CDR3, the DNA is TGTGCCAGCAGTGAGGACAGGTTTAGCTATGGCTACACCTTC. Its translation: CASSEDRFSYGYTF.

The J gene is TRBJ1-1, the V gene TRBV7-9, with 9 bases fitting TRBD1. This CDR3 is 13 amino acids long. Per germline, CDR1 SEHNR and CDR2 FQNEAQ (reference sequence). The junction had 4 bases not matched to a gene; V was cut back by 5 bases and J by 6 bases. CDR3 region: CASSRGQGAEAFF. As DNA, the CDR3 is TGTGCCAGCAGCCGGGGACAGGGCGCTGAAGCTTTCTTT.

The V and J genes are TRBV5-1 and TRBJ1-4; D gene ambiguous. Germline V CDR1 and CDR2: SGHRS, YFSETQ. The V and J ends lost 1 base and 5 bases respectively, with 6 bases between them. CDR3 length: 13 residues. The CDR3 loop is CASSLNGNEKLFF. The CDR3, as DNA: TGCGCCAGCAGCTTGAACGGAAATGAAAAACTGTTTTTT.

A note on this clone: At one end, the junction sequence differs from germline, possibly due to a read error. This chain uses TRBV7-7 with TRBJ2-1; D is tentatively TRBD1 or TRBD2 (5 bases each). This CDR3 is built from 16 residues. CDR1 is SSHAT, CDR2 FNYEAQ, per germline (reference sequence). The CDR3 DNA reads as TGTGCTAGCAGCCGGAGATTTGGGACCACCTACAATGAGCAGTTCTTC. It yields the protein CASSRRFGTTYNEQFF.

The chain recombines TRBV28 with TRBJ2-7; tentative D call: TRBD1 (6 bases). The V end was cut by 4 bases, the J end by 3 bases, with 13 bases between. Germline V gives CDR1 MDHEN, CDR2 SYDVKM. CDR3 length equals 14 residues. The CDR3 region has the DNA TGTGCCAGCAGTTCGAGACAGGATATCTACGAGCAGTACTTC. Its translation: CASSSRQDIYEQYF. The full variable domain, in which reference TRBV28 and TRBJ2-7 provide the parts outside the CDR3, is DVKVTQSSRYLVKRTGEKVFLECVQDMDHENMFWYRQDPGLGLRLIYFSYDVKMKEKGDIPEGYSVSREKKERFSLILESASTNQTSMYLCASSSRQDIYEQYFGPGTRLTVT.

There are a few counts of this clone. This sequence joins TRBV7-9 and TRBJ1-2, with D possibly being TRBD1 (6 bases). The CDR3 has 11 residues. V was pared by 7 bases and J by 7 bases, with 10 bases between. Germline V gives CDR1 SEHNR, CDR2 FQNEAQ (reference sequence). CDR3 loop: CASTGGGGYTF. CDR3 DNA: TGTGCCAGCACCGGGGGCGGTGGCTACACCTTC.

The chain uses TRBV6-5 and TRBJ1-2; TRBD1 is a possible D gene (5 bases). Trimming stripped 5 bases from V and 4 bases from J, with 17 bases between. This CDR3 is built from 15 residues. Germline-derived CDR1 and CDR2 are MNHEY and SVGAGI. The CDR3 loop reads CASSLGRGSGYGYTF. DNA of the CDR3: TGTGCCAGCAGTCTCGGTCGGGGGTCGGGCTATGGCTACACCTTC.

The CDR3 nucleotides are TGTGCCAGCAGCCTCTTAGCGGGAGTCGGAGATACGCAGTATTTT. It translates to CASSLLAGVGDTQYF. V usage is TRBV14 and J usage is TRBJ2-3, with TRBD2 matching over 9 bases. J lost 5 bases, V lost 4 bases, and 7 bases had no gene match. Germline CDR1 reads SGHDN; CDR2 reads FVKESK. The CDR3 is 15 residues long.